A selection of T cell receptor beta chains follows, all from one sample in a study of T-cell reconstitution after alpha-beta-depleted transplantation in children. TCRdb re-called the PCR reads with MiXCR, one entry per CDR3 protein. The data show fewer than 750,000 distinct CDR3 sequences, more than 20% seen once. The sequences come from PBMCs, collected before TCRalphabeta/CD19-depleted stem cell transplant. These receptors all stem from a boy younger than two with Wiskott-Aldrich syndrome, due to receive a stem cell transplant. The CDR3 runs from the conserved cysteine through the conserved F or W. D genes are given only for firm matches. A row's size may be missing; if present it is once, few, many or a size class.

j_gene,v_gene,abundance,d_gene,CDR3aa,CDR3nt
TRBJ1-2,TRBV5-1,NA,TRBD1,CASSQGQGAPHGYGYTF,TGCGCCAGCAGCCAAGGACAGGGGGCACCACACGGCTATGGCTACACCTTC
TRBJ1-1,TRBV11-2,few,TRBD1,CASSSYRSGQGETEAFF,TGTGCCAGCAGCTCATACCGCTCGGGACAGGGAGAGACTGAAGCTTTCTTT
TRBJ2-1,TRBV7-2,many,NA,CASSYLVGNEQFF,TGTGCCAGCAGCTACCTGGTTGGTAATGAGCAGTTCTTC
TRBJ2-7,TRBV20-1,few,TRBD1,CSASLGQGGSYEQYF,TGCAGTGCTAGCCTTGGACAGGGGGGCTCCTACGAGCAGTACTTC
TRBJ2-7,TRBV9,NA,TRBD1,CASSVGVDGDRVYEQYF,TGTGCCAGCAGCGTAGGAGTAGATGGGGACAGAGTCTACGAGCAGTACTTC
TRBJ2-1,TRBV29-1,few,NA,CSVGTLLGSYNEQFF,TGCAGCGTGGGAACCCTCTTAGGCTCCTACAATGAGCAGTTCTTC
TRBJ2-3,TRBV2,NA,NA,CAGGLQGTDTQYF,TGTGCCGGAGGACTACAAGGCACAGATACGCAGTATTTT
TRBJ2-5,TRBV5-4,few,TRBD2,CASSVLAGALETQYF,TGTGCCAGCAGCGTTCTAGCGGGAGCTTTGGAGACCCAGTACTTC
TRBJ2-7,TRBV9,once,NA,CASTALSGSEGEQYF,TGTGCCAGCACCGCGTTATCCGGGAGCGAGGGCGAGCAGTACTTC
TRBJ2-5,TRBV5-6,NA,TRBD2,CASSEGLAGVGETQYF,TGTGCCAGCAGCGAGGGACTAGCGGGAGTAGGAGAGACCCAGTACTTC
TRBJ2-1,TRBV24-1,NA,NA,CATSGGQDLYNEQFF,TGTGCCACCAGTGGGGGACAAGACCTCTACAATGAGCAGTTCTTC
TRBJ1-6,TRBV27,few,NA,CASSLIWDGDSPLHF,TGTGCCAGCAGTTTAATATGGGACGGTGATTCACCCCTCCACTTT
TRBJ2-2,TRBV11-2,few,TRBD1,CASSSRTGSTGELFF,TGTGCCAGCAGCTCTCGGACAGGTTCCACCGGGGAGCTGTTTTTT
TRBJ1-4,TRBV15,NA,TRBD1,CATSRDRDRNGKLFF,TGTGCCACCAGCAGAGATCGGGACAGGAATGGAAAACTGTTTTTT
TRBJ1-2,TRBV9,few,NA,CASSARIRGGYGYTF,TGTGCCAGCAGCGCCCGGATTCGAGGAGGCTATGGCTACACCTTC
TRBJ2-7,TRBV5-1,few,TRBD1,CASSLPQGQGVHEQYF,TGCGCCAGCAGCTTGCCCCAGGGACAGGGGGTCCACGAGCAGTACTTC
TRBJ2-5,TRBV5-6,few,NA,CASSLDPAGTQYF,TGTGCCAGCAGCTTGGACCCGGCGGGGACCCAGTACTTC
TRBJ2-2,TRBV20-1,few,NA,CSARGLANTGELFF,TGCAGTGCCAGAGGGCTAGCGAACACCGGGGAGCTGTTTTTT
TRBJ2-4,TRBV30,NA,NA,CAWSAAGVAKNIQYF,TGTGCCTGGAGTGCTGCAGGAGTAGCCAAAAACATTCAGTACTTC
TRBJ2-2,TRBV6-2/TRBV6-3,NA,TRBD2,CASSWLAGGPNTGELFF,TGTGCCAGCAGTTGGCTAGCGGGAGGTCCGAACACCGGGGAGCTGTTTTTT